This T cell receptor (beta chain) is from a study of blood T cell repertoires in COVID-19. Looking at the study overall: PBMCs, B-cell-depleted T cells, or T cells were the source of the cDNA or gDNA that made up the material.

Sequencing was performed with immunoSEQ multiplex PCR; in TCRdb, only in-frame clones are kept and a portion is missing. The sample has 350,000 to 400,000 clones, 90% to 95% seen once. This clone was seen once. V gave up 4 bases and J gave up 0 bases; unmatched junction bases: 5. CDR1 is SGHTS, CDR2 YDEGEE, per germline. This CDR3 contains 15 residues. Adults between roughly 18 and 95 years of age took part from fewer than 30 US areas. Shortly before study entry, within 2 weeks, exposed participants had met a COVID-19 case. The sample was PBMCs or T cells enriched from blood (not recorded which). The V and J genes are TRBV5-8 and TRBJ2-3, with 7 positions matching TRBD2. The clonotype comes from a woman between 40 and 50 years old who had been exposed to COVID-19. CDR3 in amino acids: CASSPGTTSTDTQYF. Here the CDR3 DNA reads TGTGCCAGCAGCCCCGGGACTACTAGCACAGATACGCAGTATTTT.